Presented here are 6 T cell receptor beta chains from one specimen sequenced in a study of response to subunit inactivated influenza vaccine. TCRdb reprocessed the RT-PCR reads via MiXCR and lists one record per CDR3 protein. The data contain about 540,000 distinct CDR3 sequences, 14% of them singletons. Material: PBMCs from blood, obtained roughly 12 days after vaccination. These TCRs come from a man aged 45-65 years who received an inactivated influenza vaccine.

This clonotype appeared many times. This rearrangement joins TRBV3-1 to TRBJ2-6, with TRBD1 matching over 9 bases. The V gene end was trimmed by 1 base and the J gene end by 2 bases; junction bases not matched to a gene: 3. Germline V lookup: CDR1 LGHDT, CDR2 YNNKEL (reference sequence). This CDR3 comprises 17 residues. The CDR3 DNA is TGTGCCAGCAGCCAAGGGACAGGGGTTGCTGGGGCCAACGTCCTGACTTTC. Its translation: CASSQGTGVAGANVLTF.

This clonotype has at least ten counts. J is TRBJ2-2 and V is TRBV5-1; D unresolved. V was trimmed by 0 bases and J by 0 bases, leaving 6 bases between them. The CDR3 totals 15 residues. Germline assignment: CDR1 SGHRS and CDR2 YFSETQ. The CDR3 DNA is TGCGCCAGCAGCTTGGAGACAACGAACACCGGGGAGCTGTTTTTT. Translating it yields CASSLETTNTGELFF.

The chain is built from TRBV7-2 and TRBJ2-7, with D perhaps assigned TRBD1 or TRBD2 (7 bases each). The ends were cut back, 2 bases at V and 0 bases at J, with 14 bases in the middle. Germline-derived CDR1 and CDR2 are SGHTA and FQGNSA. The CDR3 sequence is 16 residues long. Here the CDR3 DNA reads TGTGCCAGCAGCTTATCGGGGGGACAGCGCTCCTACGAGCAGTACTTC. Translating it yields CASSLSGGQRSYEQYF. The full variable domain, with the rest looked up from reference TRBV7-2 and TRBJ2-7, is GAGVSQSPSNKVTEKGKDVELRCDPISGHTALYWYRQSLGQGLEFLIYFQGNSAPDKSGLPSDRFSAERTGGSVSTLTIQRTQQEDSAVYLCASSLSGGQRSYEQYFGPGTRLTVT.

The chain is built from TRBV20-1 and TRBJ2-7; 10 bases line up with TRBD2. The CDR3 contains 14 residues. The germline V gene encodes CDR1 DFQATT and CDR2 SNEGSKA (reference sequence). Trimming at V came to 5 bases and at J to 6 bases, leaving 10 bases not matched to a gene. The CDR3 DNA reads as TGCAGTGCTGGGGAGTGGACTAGCGGTGGCGAGCAGTACTTC. It yields the protein CSAGEWTSGGEQYF.

This clonotype occurred many times. The V and J genes are TRBV12-3 or TRBV12-4 and TRBJ2-7, with 8 bases lining up with TRBD1. The trim removed 5 bases at V and 7 bases at J, leaving 7 bases unmatched. The CDR3 is 13 residues long. The CDR3 coding sequence is TGTGCCAGCAGTCTGGACAGGGCGGGGGAGCAGTACTTC. Protein sequence: CASSLDRAGEQYF.

V usage is TRBV6-2 or TRBV6-3 and J usage is TRBJ2-1; tentative D call: TRBD2 (5 bases). CDR3 size: 17 residues. Trimming shortened V by 6 bases and J by 0 bases, and 18 bases separated the two germline ends. From germline, CDR1 is MNHEY and CDR2 SVGEGT. In DNA form, the CDR3 reads TGTGCCAGCAGCTCCAGGACGACGGGATTCTCCTACAATGAGCAGTTCTTC. Encoded protein: CASSSRTTGFSYNEQFF.